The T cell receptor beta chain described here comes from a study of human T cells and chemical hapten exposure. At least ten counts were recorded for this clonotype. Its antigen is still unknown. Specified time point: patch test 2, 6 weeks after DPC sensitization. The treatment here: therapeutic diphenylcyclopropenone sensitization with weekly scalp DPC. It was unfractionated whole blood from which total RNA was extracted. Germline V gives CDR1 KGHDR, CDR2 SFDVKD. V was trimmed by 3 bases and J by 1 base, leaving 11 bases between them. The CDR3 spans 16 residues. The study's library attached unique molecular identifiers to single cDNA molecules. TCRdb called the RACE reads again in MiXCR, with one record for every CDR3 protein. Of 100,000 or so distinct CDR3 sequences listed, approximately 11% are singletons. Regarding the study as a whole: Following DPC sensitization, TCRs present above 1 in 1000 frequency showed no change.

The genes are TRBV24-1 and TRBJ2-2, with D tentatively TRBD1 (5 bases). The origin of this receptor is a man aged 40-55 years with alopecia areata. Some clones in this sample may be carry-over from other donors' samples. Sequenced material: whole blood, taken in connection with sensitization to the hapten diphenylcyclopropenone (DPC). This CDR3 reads CATSDPVQGNTGELFF. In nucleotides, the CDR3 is TGTGCCACCAGTGATCCCGTCCAGGGGAACACCGGGGAGCTGTTTTTT.